This entry describes one TCR beta chain. No antigen is known for it. These data originate in a study of monozygotic twins with inflammatory bowel disease. Using the 5' RACE reads, TCRdb records one entry per CDR3 protein without DNA. The table lists roughly 330,000 distinct CDR3 sequences. CDR3 length: 14 amino acids. Germline V lookup: CDR1 MNHEY, CDR2 SVGEGT. Overall study findings and caveats: In patient repertoires, differing immunosuppressive treatments may have added some variability.

The V and J genes are TRBV6-2 or TRBV6-3 and TRBJ1-5; checking the TCRdb D call of TRBD1 is not possible without DNA. This TCR came from a human donor with ulcerative colitis or Crohn's disease, or a healthy co-twin of an affected twin (not recorded which). Source material: blood. CDR3 sequence reads: CASRTTGVRQPQHF.